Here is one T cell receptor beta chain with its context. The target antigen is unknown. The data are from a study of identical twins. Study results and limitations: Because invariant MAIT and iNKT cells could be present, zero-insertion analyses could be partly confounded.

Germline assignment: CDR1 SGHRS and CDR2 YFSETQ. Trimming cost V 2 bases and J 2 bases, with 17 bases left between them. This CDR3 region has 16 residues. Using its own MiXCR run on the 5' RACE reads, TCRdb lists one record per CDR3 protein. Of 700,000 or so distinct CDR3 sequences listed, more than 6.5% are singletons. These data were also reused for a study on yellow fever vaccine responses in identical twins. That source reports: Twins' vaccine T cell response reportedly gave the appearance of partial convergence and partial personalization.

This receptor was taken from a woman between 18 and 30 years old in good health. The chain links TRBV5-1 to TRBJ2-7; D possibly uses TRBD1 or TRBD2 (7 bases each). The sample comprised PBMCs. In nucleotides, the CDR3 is TGCGCCAGCAGCTTCGGCCCACAGGGGACTACCTACGAGCAGTACTTC. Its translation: CASSFGPQGTTYEQYF.